In this sample, the clone carrying this T cell receptor (beta chain) is medium-sized. The data derive from a study of metastatic and nonmetastatic thyroid tumors. The entire patient cohort was treatment-naive prior to thyroid surgery. TCRdb re-processed the PCR reads through MiXCR. The sample yields approximately 22,000 clones, roughly 12% seen once. Germline CDR1 reads MNHNS; CDR2 reads SASEGT. The CDR3 totals 16 residues. Trimming removed 8 bases at V and 0 bases at J, with 14 bases between. This clonotype originated in a female donor with papillary thyroid cancer or a benign thyroid nodule (not recorded which). Some clones in this sample may be carry-over from other donors' samples. This rearrangement joins TRBV6-1 to TRBJ2-6, with D perhaps matching TRBD2 (5 bases). Sequenced input: blood. Written as DNA, the CDR3 is TGTGCCAGCGAGGTAGGAGGCGGCTCTGGGGCCAACGTCCTGACTTTC. This gives the protein CASEVGGGSGANVLTF.